The T cell receptor (beta chain) under discussion was sequenced for a study of blood T cell repertoires in COVID-19. Per the study methods: Amplification of reference gene primers provided the estimated nucleated cell counts. The method was immunoSEQ multiplex PCR; TCRdb's version includes in-frame clones alone and lacks a portion of them. That table supplies the V and J calls and clone size; D and trimming were determined from the DNA. The sample comprises about 300,000 clones, over 70% of which are singletons, and approximately 1.3% rests with the top ten. Germline CDR1 MNHEY, CDR2 SVGEGT. The CDR3 runs 14 residues. The J segment lost 9 bases and the V segment lost 2 bases, leaving 5 bases of the junction unmatched.

This receptor was taken from a woman between 50 and 59 years old with acute or convalescent COVID-19. This chain connects TRBV6-2 or TRBV6-3 to TRBJ2-1; 9 nucleotides agree with TRBD2. The sample consisted of peripheral blood. The CDR3 coding sequence is TGTGCCAGCAGTTACGCGGGAGGGCCCGGTGAGCAGTTCTTC. Protein: CASSYAGGPGEQFF.